This T cell receptor (beta chain) was identified in a study of cytomegalovirus exposure and HLA in healthy donors. The study's findings and limits: Several top significant clusters appeared, in a later analysis, to be linked to common viral pathogens.

About this clone: What it recognizes is unknown.

Germline lookup yields CDR1 MNHEY and CDR2 SVGAGI. The V gene lost 4 bases and the J gene lost 4 bases, with 19 bases spanning the gap. This CDR3 has 16 residues. In the PCR, 60 Vbeta and 13 Jbeta primers were used. How the authors handled the data: An analysis that came later counted around 80 million unique TCR beta chains, approximately 12 million shared. Data came from immunoSEQ multiplex PCR; TCRdb stores just in-frame clones and leaves some out. The D gene and trimming were derived from the DNA, and the V and J assignments and clone size from that table. The sample has more than 150,000 clones, around 80% seen once.

This clonotype originated in a man between 18 and 29 years old in good health and CMV-seronegative. Sequencing was carried out using PBMCs. This rearrangement joins TRBV6-5 to TRBJ1-2; D is unclear. The CDR3: CASSSLDRILGYGYTF. In nucleotides, the CDR3 is TGTGCCAGCAGTTCCCTAGACCGCATACTAGGCTATGGCTACACCTTC.